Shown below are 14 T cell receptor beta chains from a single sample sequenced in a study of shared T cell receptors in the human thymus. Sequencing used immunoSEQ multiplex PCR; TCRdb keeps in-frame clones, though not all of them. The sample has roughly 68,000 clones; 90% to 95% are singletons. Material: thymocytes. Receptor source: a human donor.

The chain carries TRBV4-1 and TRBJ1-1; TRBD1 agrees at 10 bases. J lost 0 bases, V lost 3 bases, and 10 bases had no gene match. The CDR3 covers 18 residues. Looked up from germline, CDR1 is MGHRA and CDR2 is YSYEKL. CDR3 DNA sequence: TGCGCCAGCAGCCATTATGTCCGGACAGGGGGGATGAACACTGAAGCTTTCTTT. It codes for CASSHYVRTGGMNTEAFF.

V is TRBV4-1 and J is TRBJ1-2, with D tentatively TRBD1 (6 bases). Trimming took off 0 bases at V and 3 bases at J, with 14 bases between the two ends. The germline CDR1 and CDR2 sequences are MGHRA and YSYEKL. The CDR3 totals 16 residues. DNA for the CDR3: TGCGCCAGCAGCCAAGAGGTCGGACAGTTCTACTATGGCTACACCTTC. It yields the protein CASSQEVGQFYYGYTF.

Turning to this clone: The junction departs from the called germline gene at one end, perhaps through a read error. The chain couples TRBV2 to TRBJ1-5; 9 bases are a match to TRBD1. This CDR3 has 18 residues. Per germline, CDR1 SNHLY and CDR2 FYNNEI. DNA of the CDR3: TGTGCCAGCAGTCAAGCGGGACAGGGAATCGATGGCAATCAGCCCCAGCATTTT. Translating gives CASSQAGQGIDGNQPQHF.

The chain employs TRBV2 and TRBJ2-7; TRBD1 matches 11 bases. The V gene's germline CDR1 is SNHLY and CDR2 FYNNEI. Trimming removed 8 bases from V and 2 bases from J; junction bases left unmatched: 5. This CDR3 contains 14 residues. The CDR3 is CASCRDRGTYEQYF. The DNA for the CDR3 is TGTGCCAGCTGCCGGGACAGGGGGACCTACGAGCAGTACTTC. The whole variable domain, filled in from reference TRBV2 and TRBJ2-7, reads EPEVTQTPSHQVTQMGQEVILRCVPISNHLYFYWYRQILGQKVEFLVSFYNNEISEKSEIFDDQFSVERPDGSNFTLKIRSTKLEDSAMYFCASCRDRGTYEQYFGPGTRLTVT.

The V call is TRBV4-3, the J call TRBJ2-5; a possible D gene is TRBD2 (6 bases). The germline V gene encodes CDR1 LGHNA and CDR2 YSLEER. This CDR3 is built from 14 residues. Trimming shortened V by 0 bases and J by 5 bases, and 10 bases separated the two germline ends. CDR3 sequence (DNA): TGCGCCAGCAGCCAAGAATGGGGGAGGGAGACCCAGTACTTC. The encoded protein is CASSQEWGRETQYF.

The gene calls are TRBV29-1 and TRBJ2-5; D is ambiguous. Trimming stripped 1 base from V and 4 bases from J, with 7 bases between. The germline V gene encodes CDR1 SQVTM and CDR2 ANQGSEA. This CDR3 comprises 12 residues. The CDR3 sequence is CSVEAVRETQYF. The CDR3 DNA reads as TGCAGCGTTGAAGCGGTAAGAGAGACCCAGTACTTC. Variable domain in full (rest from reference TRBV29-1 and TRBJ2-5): SAVISQKPSRDICQRGTSLTIQCQVDSQVTMMFWYRQQPGQSLTLIATANQGSEATYESGFVIDKFPISRPNLTFSTLTVSNMSPEDSSIYLCSVEAVRETQYFGPGTRLLVL.

CDR3 amino acids: CASSISNSPLHF. The DNA for the CDR3 is TGTGCCAGTAGTATCTCCAATTCACCCCTCCACTTT. The gene calls are TRBV19 and TRBJ1-6, with no clear D. CDR1 is LNHDA and CDR2 is SQIVND in the germline V gene (reference sequence). The CDR3 is 12 residues long. Between the trimmed V and J ends, which lost 3 bases and 7 bases, there was a span of 4 bases.

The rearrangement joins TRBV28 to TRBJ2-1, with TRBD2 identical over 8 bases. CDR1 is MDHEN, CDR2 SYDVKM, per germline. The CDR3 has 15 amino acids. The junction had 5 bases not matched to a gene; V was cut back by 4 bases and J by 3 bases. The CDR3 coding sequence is TGTGCCAGCAGTTCCGGGACTAGGTTCTACAATGAGCAGTTCTTC. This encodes CASSSGTRFYNEQFF.

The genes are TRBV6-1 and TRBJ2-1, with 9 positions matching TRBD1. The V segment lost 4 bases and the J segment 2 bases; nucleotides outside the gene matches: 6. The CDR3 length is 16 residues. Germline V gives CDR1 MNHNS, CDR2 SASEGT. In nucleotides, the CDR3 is TGTGCCAGCAGTGCCCCGGGACAGGGACCCTACAATGAGCAGTTCTTC. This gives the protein CASSAPGQGPYNEQFF.

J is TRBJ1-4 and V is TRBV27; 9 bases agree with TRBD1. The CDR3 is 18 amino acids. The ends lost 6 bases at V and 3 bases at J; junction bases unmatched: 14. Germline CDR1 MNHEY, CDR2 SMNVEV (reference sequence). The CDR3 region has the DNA TGTGCCAGCAGCCTAAAGTACAGGGGGCGCTTGGCTAATGAAAAACTGTTTTTT. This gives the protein CASSLKYRGRLANEKLFF.

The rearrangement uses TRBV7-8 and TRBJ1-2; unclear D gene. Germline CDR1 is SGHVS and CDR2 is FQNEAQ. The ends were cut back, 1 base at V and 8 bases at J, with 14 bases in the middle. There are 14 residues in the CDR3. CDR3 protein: CASSLERPRRGYTF. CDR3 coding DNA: TGTGCCAGCAGCTTAGAACGACCGCGTCGCGGCTACACCTTC.

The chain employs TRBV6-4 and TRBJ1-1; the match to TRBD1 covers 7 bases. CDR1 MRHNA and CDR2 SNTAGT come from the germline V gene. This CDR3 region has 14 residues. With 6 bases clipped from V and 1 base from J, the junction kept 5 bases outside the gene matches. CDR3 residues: CASRPRTGNTEAFF. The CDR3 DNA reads TGTGCCAGCAGGCCCAGGACAGGGAACACTGAAGCTTTCTTT.

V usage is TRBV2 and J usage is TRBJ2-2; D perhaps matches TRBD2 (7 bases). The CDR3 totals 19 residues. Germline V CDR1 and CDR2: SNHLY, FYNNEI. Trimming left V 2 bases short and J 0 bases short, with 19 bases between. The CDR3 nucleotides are TGTGCCAGCAGTGAATTTAGCGTGGGGGGGGGCCCGAACACCGGGGAGCTGTTTTTT. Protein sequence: CASSEFSVGGGPNTGELFF.

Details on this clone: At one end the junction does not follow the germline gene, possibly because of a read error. The chain's CDR3 is CASNQDVSRAPEAFF. As DNA, the CDR3 is TGCGCCAGCAACCAAGATGTAAGCAGGGCCCCTGAAGCTTTCTTT. The genes are TRBV4-1 and TRBJ1-1, with D possibly TRBD1 on 5 matching bases. Germline CDR1 MGHRA, CDR2 YSYEKL. This CDR3 comprises 15 residues.